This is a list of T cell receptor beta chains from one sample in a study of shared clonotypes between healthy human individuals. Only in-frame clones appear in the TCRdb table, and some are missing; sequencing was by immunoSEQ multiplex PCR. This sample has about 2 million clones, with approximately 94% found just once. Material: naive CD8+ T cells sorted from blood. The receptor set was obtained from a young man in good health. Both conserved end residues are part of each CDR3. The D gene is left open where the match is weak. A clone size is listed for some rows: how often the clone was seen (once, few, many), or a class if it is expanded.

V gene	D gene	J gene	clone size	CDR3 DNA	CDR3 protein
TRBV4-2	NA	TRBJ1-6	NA	TGTGCCAGCAGCCCCCTAGGGGGGTCACCCCTCCACTTT	CASSPLGGSPLHF
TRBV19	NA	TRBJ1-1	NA	TGTGCCAGTAGTAAGGGCACTGAAGCTTTCTTT	CASSKGTEAFF
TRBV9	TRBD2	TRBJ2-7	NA	TGTGCCAGCAGCGTAGCCAGCGGGGGGACCTACGAGCAGTACTTC	CASSVASGGTYEQYF
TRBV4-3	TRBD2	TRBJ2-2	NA	TGCGCCAGCAGCCAAGACGAAATAGCGGGAGTTTACACCGGGGAGCTGTTTTTT	CASSQDEIAGVYTGELFF
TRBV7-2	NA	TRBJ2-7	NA	TGTGCCAGCAGCTTATACGACCCGTTCGGGTCCCTTTTCTACGAGCAGTACTTC	CASSLYDPFGSLFYEQYF
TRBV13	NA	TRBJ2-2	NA	TGTGCCAGCAGCCCCCTGGGGGCGCGGGGCACCGGGGAGCTGTTTTTT	CASSPLGARGTGELFF
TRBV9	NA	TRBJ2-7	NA	TGTGCCAGCAGCCTTCAGGACCGTGGTCCCTCCTACGAGCAGTACTTC	CASSLQDRGPSYEQYF
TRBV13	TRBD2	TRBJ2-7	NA	TGTGCCAGCAGCACGACTAGCGGCCTCTCCTACGAGCAGTACTTC	CASSTTSGLSYEQYF
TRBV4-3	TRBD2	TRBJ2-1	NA	TGCGCCAGCAGCCAAGATCCGGGACTAGCCTACAATGAGCAGTTCTTC	CASSQDPGLAYNEQFF
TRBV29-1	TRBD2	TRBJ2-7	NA	TGCAGCGTTGAAGACGGGACTAGCGGTCTCTACGAGCAGTACTTC	CSVEDGTSGLYEQYF
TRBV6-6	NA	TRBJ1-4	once	TGTGCCAGCAGTTGGGAGAATGAAAAACTGTTTTTT	CASSWENEKLFF
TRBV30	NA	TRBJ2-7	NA	TGTGCCCATACAGGAGGGAACGAGCAGTACTTC	CAHTGGNEQYF
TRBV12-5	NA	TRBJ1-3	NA	TGTGCTAGTGGTTTCGCTATTGAAAACACCATATATTTT	CASGFAIENTIYF
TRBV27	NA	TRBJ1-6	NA	TGTGCCAGCAGTTTTGGCAGATCCTATAATTCACCCCTCCACTTT	CASSFGRSYNSPLHF
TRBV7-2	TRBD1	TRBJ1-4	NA	TGTGCCAGCAGCCTATTGGCAGGGGGGGATGAAAAACTGTTTTTT	CASSLLAGGDEKLFF
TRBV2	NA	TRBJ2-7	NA	TGTGCCAGCAGCGGAGACGGGGGTATGGACGAGCAGTACTTC	CASSGDGGMDEQYF
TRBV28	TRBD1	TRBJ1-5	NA	TGTGCCAGCAGTTTCGAGGGACAGGGCAATCAGCCCCAGCATTTT	CASSFEGQGNQPQHF
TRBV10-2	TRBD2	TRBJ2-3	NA	TGCGCCAGCAGTGAGAGGCGGGAGGGCCTACGGGATACGCAGTATTTT	CASSERREGLRDTQYF
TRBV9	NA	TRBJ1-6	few	TGTGCCAGCAGCGTAGCGGAAATCGATTCACCCCTCCACTTT	CASSVAEIDSPLHF
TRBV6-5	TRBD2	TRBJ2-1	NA	TGTGCCAGCAGTTACTCAACAGCGGGAGAGGATGAGCAGTTCTTC	CASSYSTAGEDEQFF
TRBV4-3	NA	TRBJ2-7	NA	TGCGCCAGCAGCCAAGATCAGCTTAGTCTCGAGCAGTACTTC	CASSQDQLSLEQYF
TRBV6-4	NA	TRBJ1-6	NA	TGTGCCAGCATTGCCGGGGGCACCTATAATTCACCCCTCCACTTT	CASIAGGTYNSPLHF
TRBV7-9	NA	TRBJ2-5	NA	TGTGCCAGCAGCTTAATCTCGGGGACCCAGTACTTC	CASSLISGTQYF
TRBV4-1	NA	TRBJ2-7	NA	TGCGCCAGCAGCTATGCAAGCTCCTACGAGCAGTACTTC	CASSYASSYEQYF
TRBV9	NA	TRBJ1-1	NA	TGTGCCAGCAGCAAGGGGGGCGCGGGCACTGAAGCTTTCTTT	CASSKGGAGTEAFF
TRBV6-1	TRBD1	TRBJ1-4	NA	TGTGCCAGCAGTCTACCCGGGACAGGGAATGAAAAACTGTTTTTT	CASSLPGTGNEKLFF